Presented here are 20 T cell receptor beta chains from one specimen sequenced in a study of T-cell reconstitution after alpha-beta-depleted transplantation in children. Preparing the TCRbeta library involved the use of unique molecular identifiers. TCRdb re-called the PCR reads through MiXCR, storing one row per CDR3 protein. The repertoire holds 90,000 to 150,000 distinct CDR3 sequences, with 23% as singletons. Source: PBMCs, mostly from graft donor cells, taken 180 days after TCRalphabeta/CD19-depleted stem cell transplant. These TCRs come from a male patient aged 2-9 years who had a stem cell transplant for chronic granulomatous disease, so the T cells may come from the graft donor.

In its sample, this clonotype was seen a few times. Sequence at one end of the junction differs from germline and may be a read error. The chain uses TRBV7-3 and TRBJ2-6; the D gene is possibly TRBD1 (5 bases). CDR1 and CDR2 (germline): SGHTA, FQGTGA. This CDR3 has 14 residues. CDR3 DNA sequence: TGTGCCAGCAGCAAGAGCTCTGGGGCCAACGGCCTGACTTTC. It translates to CASSKSSGANGLTF.

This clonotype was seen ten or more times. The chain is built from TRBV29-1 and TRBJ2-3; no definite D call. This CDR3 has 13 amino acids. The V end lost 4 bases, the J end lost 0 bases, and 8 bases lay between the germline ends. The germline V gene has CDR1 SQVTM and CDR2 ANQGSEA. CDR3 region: CSVVGGSTDTQYF. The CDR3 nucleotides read TGCAGCGTTGTTGGCGGTAGCACAGATACGCAGTATTTT.

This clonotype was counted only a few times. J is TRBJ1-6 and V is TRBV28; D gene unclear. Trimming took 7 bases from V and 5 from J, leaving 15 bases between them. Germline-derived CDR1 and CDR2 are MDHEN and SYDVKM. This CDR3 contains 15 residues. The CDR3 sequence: CASITRVFNNSPLHF. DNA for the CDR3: TGTGCCAGCATCACGAGGGTCTTTAATAATTCACCCCTCCACTTT.

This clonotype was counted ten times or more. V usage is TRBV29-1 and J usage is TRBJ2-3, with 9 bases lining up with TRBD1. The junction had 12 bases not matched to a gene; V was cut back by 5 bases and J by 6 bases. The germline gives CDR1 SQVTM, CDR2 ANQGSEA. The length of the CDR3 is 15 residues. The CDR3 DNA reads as TGCAGCGTTTCAAACAGGGGGCAAATTGGGGATACGCAGTATTTT. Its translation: CSVSNRGQIGDTQYF.

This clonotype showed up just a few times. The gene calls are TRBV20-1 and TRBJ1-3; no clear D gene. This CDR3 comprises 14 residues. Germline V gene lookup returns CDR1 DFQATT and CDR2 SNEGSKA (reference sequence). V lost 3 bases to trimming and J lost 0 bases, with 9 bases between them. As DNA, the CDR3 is TGCAGTGCTAGTATTGACAACTCTGGAAACACCATATATTTT. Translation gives CSASIDNSGNTIYF.

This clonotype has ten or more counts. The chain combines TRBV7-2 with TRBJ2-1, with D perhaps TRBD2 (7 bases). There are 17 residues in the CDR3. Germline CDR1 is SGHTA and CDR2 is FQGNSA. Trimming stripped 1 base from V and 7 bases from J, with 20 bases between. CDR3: CASSLGVGGVGGNEQFF. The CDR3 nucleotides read TGTGCCAGCAGCTTAGGAGTAGGGGGGGTTGGTGGTAATGAGCAGTTCTTC.

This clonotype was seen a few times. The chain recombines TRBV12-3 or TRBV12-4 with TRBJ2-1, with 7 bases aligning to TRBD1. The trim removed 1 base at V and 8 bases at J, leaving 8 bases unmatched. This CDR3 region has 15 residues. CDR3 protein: CASSLGGQAVHEQFF. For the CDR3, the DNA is TGTGCCAGCAGTTTAGGTGGACAGGCGGTTCATGAGCAGTTCTTC.

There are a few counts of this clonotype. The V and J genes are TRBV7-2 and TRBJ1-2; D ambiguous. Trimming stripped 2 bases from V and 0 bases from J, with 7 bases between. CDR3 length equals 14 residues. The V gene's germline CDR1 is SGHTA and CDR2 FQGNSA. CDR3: CASSLSGPNYGYTF. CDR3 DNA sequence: TGTGCCAGCAGCTTATCCGGACCTAACTATGGCTACACCTTC.

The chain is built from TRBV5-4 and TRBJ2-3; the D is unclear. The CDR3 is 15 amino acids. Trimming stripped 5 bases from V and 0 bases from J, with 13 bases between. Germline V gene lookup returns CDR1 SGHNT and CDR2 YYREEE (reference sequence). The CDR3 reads CASSFVPTSTDTQYF. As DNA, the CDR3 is TGTGCCAGCAGTTTCGTACCTACTAGCACAGATACGCAGTATTTT.

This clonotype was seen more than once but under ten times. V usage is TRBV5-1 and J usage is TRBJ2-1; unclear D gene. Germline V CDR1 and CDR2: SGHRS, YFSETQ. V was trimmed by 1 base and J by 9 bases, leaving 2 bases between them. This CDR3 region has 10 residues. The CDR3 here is CASSLLEQFF. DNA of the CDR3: TGCGCCAGCAGCTTGCTTGAGCAGTTCTTC.

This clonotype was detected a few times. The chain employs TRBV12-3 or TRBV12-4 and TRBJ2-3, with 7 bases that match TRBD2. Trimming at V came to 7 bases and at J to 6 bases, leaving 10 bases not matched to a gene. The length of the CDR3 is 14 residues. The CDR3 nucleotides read TGTGCCAGCACCCTCGGGGGGTTTGCGGATACGCAGTATTTT. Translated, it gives CASTLGGFADTQYF.

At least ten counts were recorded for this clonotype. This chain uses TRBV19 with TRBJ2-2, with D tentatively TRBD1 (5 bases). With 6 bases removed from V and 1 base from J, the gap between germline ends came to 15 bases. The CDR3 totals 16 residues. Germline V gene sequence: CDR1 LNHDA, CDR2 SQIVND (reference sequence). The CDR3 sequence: CASRDSASVNTGELFF. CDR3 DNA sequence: TGTGCCAGTAGAGACAGTGCCTCGGTGAACACCGGGGAGCTGTTTTTT.

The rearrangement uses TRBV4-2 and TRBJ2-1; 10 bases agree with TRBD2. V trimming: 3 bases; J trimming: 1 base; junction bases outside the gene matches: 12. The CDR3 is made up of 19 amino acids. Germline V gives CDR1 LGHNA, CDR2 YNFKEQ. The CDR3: CASSQIERLAGGSYNEQFF. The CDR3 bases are TGTGCCAGCAGCCAGATAGAGAGACTAGCGGGTGGGTCCTACAATGAGCAGTTCTTC.

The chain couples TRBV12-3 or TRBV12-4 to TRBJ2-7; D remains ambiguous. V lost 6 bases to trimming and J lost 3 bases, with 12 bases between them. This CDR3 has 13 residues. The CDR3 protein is CASRERAHYEQYF. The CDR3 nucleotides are TGTGCCAGCAGGGAACGGGCCCACTACGAGCAGTACTTC.

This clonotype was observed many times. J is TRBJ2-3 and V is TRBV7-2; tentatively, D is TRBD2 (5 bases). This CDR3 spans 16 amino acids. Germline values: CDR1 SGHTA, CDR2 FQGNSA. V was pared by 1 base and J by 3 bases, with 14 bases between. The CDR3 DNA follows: TGTGCCAGCAGCTTAGTAGAGGGATTTAGAACAGATACGCAGTATTTT. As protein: CASSLVEGFRTDTQYF. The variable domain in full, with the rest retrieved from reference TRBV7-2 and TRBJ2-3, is GAGVSQSPSNKVTEKGKDVELRCDPISGHTALYWYRQSLGQGLEFLIYFQGNSAPDKSGLPSDRFSAERTGGSVSTLTIQRTQQEDSAVYLCASSLVEGFRTDTQYFGPGTRLTVL.

The CDR3 bases are TGTGCCAGCAGCTCGGACGGGGCAACTAATGAAAAACTGTTTTTT. Its protein is CASSSDGATNEKLFF. The genes are TRBV7-9 and TRBJ1-4; D is unclear. Trimming took off 4 bases at V and 0 bases at J, with 9 bases between the two ends. Germline loops: CDR1 SEHNR, CDR2 FQNEAQ (reference sequence). The CDR3 consists of 15 residues.

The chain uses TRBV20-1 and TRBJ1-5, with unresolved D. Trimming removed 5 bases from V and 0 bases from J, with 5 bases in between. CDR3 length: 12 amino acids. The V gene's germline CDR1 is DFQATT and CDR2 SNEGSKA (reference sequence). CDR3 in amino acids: CSAGYSNQPQHF. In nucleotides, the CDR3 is TGCAGTGCTGGCTATAGCAATCAGCCCCAGCATTTT.

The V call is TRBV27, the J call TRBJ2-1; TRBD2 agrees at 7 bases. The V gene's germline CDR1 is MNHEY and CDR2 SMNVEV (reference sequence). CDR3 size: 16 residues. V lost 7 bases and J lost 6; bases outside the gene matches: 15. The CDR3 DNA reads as TGTGCCAGCACTTCCGGGAGCGGGATCATAACCAATGAGCAGTTCTTC. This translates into CASTSGSGIITNEQFF.

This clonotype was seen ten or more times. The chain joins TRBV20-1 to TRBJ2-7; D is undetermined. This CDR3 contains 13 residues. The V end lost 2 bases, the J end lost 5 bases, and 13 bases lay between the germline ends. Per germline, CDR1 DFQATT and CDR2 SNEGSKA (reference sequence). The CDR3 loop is CSARIPTANEQYF. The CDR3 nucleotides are TGCAGTGCTAGAATCCCAACGGCTAACGAGCAGTACTTC.

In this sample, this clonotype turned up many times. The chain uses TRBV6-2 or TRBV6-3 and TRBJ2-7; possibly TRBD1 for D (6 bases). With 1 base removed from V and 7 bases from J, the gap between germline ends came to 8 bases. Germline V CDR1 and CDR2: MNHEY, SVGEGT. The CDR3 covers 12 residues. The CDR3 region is CASSYWGQEQYF. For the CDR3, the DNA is TGTGCCAGCAGTTACTGGGGACAAGAGCAGTACTTC.